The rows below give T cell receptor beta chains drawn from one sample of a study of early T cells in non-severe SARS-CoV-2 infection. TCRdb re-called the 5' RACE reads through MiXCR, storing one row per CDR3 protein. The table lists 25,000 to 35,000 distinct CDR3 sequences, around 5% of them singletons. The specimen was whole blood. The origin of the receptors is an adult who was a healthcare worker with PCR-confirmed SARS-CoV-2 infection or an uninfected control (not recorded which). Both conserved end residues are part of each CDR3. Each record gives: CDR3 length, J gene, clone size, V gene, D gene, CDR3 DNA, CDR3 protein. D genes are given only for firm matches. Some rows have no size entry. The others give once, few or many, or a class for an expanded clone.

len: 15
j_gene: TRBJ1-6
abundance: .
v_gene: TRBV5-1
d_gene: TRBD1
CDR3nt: TGCGCCAGCAGCTTGGGGGACAGGGATAATTCACCCCTCCACTTT
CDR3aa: CASSLGDRDNSPLHF

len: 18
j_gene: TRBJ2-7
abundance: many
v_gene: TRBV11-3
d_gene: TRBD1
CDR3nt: TGTGCCAGCAGCTTAGAGGGCCTGGGGACAGGGGGAGACTACGAGCAGTACTTC
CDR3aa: CASSLEGLGTGGDYEQYF

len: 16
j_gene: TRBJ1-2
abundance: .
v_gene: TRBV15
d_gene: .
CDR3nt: TGTGCCACCAGCAGAGATTGGGACGTATCCAGGGACGGCTACACCTTC
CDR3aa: CATSRDWDVSRDGYTF

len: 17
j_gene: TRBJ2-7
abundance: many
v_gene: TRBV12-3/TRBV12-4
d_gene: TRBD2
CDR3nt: TGTGCCAGCAGTAAGGGACTAGCGGGGGGTCTCTCCTACGAGCAGTACTTC
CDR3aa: CASSKGLAGGLSYEQYF

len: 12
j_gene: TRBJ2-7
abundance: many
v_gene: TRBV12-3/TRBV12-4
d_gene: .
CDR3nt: TGTGCCAGCAGCCAAGGGGTTTACGAGCAGTACTTC
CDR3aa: CASSQGVYEQYF

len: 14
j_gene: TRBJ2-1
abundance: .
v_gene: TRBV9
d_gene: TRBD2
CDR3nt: TGTGCCAGCAGCGTAGGGGAGGGCTACAATGAGCAGTTCTTC
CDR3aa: CASSVGEGYNEQFF

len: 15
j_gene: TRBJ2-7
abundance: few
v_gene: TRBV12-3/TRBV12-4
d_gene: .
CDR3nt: TGTGCCAGCAGCCCCCGGTGGGCGACGTCCTACGAGCAGTACTTC
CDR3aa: CASSPRWATSYEQYF

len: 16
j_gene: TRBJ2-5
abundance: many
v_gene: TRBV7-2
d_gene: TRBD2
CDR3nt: TGTGCCAGCAGCTCCAGGACTAGCGGGGGGGCGGTTACCCAGTACTTC
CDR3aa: CASSSRTSGGAVTQYF

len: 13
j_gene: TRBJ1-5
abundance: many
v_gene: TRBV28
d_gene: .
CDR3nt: TGTGCCAGCAGTTTGGCAGGGGTTGGGCCCCAGCATTTT
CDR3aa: CASSLAGVGPQHF

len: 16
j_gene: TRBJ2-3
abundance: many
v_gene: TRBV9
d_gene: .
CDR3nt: TGTGCCAGCAGCCCTCAGACCCGGGGGCGCACAGATACGCAGTATTTT
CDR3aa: CASSPQTRGRTDTQYF

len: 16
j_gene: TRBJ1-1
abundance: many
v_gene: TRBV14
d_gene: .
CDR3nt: TGTGCCAGCAGCCAAGATCGGCGGGGGGTAGGGACTGAAGCTTTCTTT
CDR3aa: CASSQDRRGVGTEAFF

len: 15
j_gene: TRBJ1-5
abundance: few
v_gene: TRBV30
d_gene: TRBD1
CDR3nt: TGTGCCTGGAGACCACAGGGGCCCCTCAATCAGCCCCAGCATTTT
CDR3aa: CAWRPQGPLNQPQHF

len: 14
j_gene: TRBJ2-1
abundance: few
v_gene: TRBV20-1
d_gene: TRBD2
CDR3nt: TGCAGTGCTGAAAGCGGGAGCCGATACAATGAGCAGTTCTTC
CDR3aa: CSAESGSRYNEQFF

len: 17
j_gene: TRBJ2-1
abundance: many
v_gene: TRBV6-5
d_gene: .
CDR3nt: TGTGCCAGCAGTTATGGGGCAAACCTCGGGGACTACAATGAGCAGTTCTTC
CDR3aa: CASSYGANLGDYNEQFF

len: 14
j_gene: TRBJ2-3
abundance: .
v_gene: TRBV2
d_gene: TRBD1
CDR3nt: TGTGCCAGCGGAAGACAGGGGGCGGCAGATACGCAGTATTTT
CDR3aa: CASGRQGAADTQYF